The 27 T cell receptor beta chains below were found in one sample sequenced in a study of cytomegalovirus exposure and HLA in healthy donors. The PCR employed 60 Vbeta primers together with 13 Jbeta primers. Sequenced by immunoSEQ multiplex PCR; TCRdb stores in-frame clones only, minus some. The sample contains about 87,000 clones, nearly 80% of which appear only once. Sequencing input: PBMCs. The receptors were sampled from a woman aged 40-49 years in good health and CMV-seronegative.

This chain uses TRBV30 with TRBJ1-4, with D perhaps TRBD1 (5 bases). Germline V lookup: CDR1 GTSNPN, CDR2 SVGIG (reference sequence). The V end lost 0 bases, the J end lost 5 bases, and 13 bases lay between the germline ends. The CDR3 runs 15 residues. The CDR3 region has the DNA TGTGCCTGGAGTGTAAACCGGGGGAGGAATGAAAAACTGTTTTTT. This gives the protein CAWSVNRGRNEKLFF.

The chain joins TRBV5-6 to TRBJ1-6, with D possibly matching TRBD1 (6 bases). This CDR3 has 16 amino acids. Between the trimmed V and J ends, which lost 5 bases and 3 bases, there was a span of 15 bases. Germline V CDR1 and CDR2: SGHDT, YYEEEE. The CDR3 is CASSRGRDNYNSPLHF. The CDR3 DNA follows: TGTGCCAGCAGTCGTGGCCGGGACAACTATAATTCACCCCTCCACTTT.

V usage is TRBV5-1 and J usage is TRBJ2-7; 8 bases agree with TRBD2. Germline V gives CDR1 SGHRS, CDR2 YFSETQ. V lost 7 bases and J lost 5; bases outside the gene matches: 14. This CDR3 spans 15 amino acids. CDR3 bases: TGCGCCAGCGGATTCGGGGGGGAGTTTACCCACGAGCAGTACTTC. This translates into CASGFGGEFTHEQYF.

DNA of the CDR3: TGTGCCAGCAGTGAAGATATGTTGTTTCCGTTGACTGAAGCTTTCTTT. It yields the protein CASSEDMLFPLTEAFF. This chain connects TRBV2 to TRBJ1-1, with unresolved D. The V gene's germline CDR1 is SNHLY and CDR2 FYNNEI. This CDR3 has 16 residues. The ends were cut back, 1 base at V and 5 bases at J, with 17 bases in the middle. The whole variable domain, remainder taken from reference TRBV2 and TRBJ1-1, is EPEVTQTPSHQVTQMGQEVILRCVPISNHLYFYWYRQILGQKVEFLVSFYNNEISEKSEIFDDQFSVERPDGSNFTLKIRSTKLEDSAMYFCASSEDMLFPLTEAFFGQGTRLTVV.

The CDR3 sequence is CASSVTQDPSTDTQYF. The CDR3 nucleotides are TGTGCCAGCAGCGTAACACAGGACCCTAGCACAGATACGCAGTATTTT. V usage is TRBV5-6 and J usage is TRBJ2-3, with D possibly being TRBD1 (5 bases). The V gene's germline CDR1 is SGHDT and CDR2 YYEEEE. The CDR3 runs 16 residues. The V and J ends lost 4 bases and 0 bases respectively, with 15 bases between them.

The gene calls are TRBV30 and TRBJ1-5; 9 bases fit TRBD1. CDR1 is GTSNPN and CDR2 is SVGIG in the germline V gene (reference sequence). The J segment lost 7 bases and the V segment lost 0 bases, leaving 4 bases of the junction unmatched. The CDR3 consists of 14 residues. CDR3 coding DNA: TGTGCCTGGAGTGTCGGGACAGGGAAGCAGCCCCAGCATTTT. The encoded protein is CAWSVGTGKQPQHF. Filled out from reference TRBV30 and TRBJ1-5, the complete variable domain reads SQTIHQWPATLVQPVGSPLSLECTVEGTSNPNLYWYRQAAGRGLQLLFYSVGIGQISSEVPQNLSASRPQDRQFILSSKKLLLSDSGFYLCAWSVGTGKQPQHFGDGTRLSIL.

The rearrangement links TRBV7-8 to TRBJ1-6; 10 bases align to TRBD1. The CDR3 consists of 15 residues. Per the germline V gene, CDR1 is SGHVS and CDR2 is FQNEAQ. With V trimmed by 3 bases and J by 7 bases, 3 bases remained unmatched. The CDR3 sequence is CASSFRTGGNSPLHF. CDR3 DNA: TGTGCCAGCAGCTTTAGGACAGGGGGAAATTCACCCCTCCACTTT.

The chain has TRBV4-2 and TRBJ1-3; 9 bases map to TRBD1. V shed 2 bases, J shed 1 base, and the junction held 3 bases outside the gene matches. Per the germline V gene, CDR1 is LGHNA and CDR2 is YNFKEQ. There are 16 residues in the CDR3. CDR3 coding DNA: TGTGCCAGCAGCCAAATGACAGGGGGATCTGGAAACACCATATATTTT. Amino acid sequence: CASSQMTGGSGNTIYF.

The chain employs TRBV14 and TRBJ2-2, with 7 bases aligning to TRBD1. Germline V gives CDR1 SGHDN, CDR2 FVKESK. The junction had 9 bases not matched to a gene; V was cut back by 3 bases and J by 8 bases. The CDR3 is made up of 15 amino acids. The CDR3 DNA sequence: TGTGCCAGCAGCCATCCGACAGGGTCTGCGGGGGAGCTGTTTTTT. Protein: CASSHPTGSAGELFF.

This chain links TRBV7-9 with TRBJ1-5, with D possibly being TRBD1 (5 bases). The CDR3 is 15 residues long. Between the trimmed V and J ends, which lost 0 bases and 5 bases, there was a span of 11 bases. The germline CDR1 and CDR2 sequences are SEHNR and FQNEAQ (reference sequence). CDR3 DNA: TGTGCCAGCAGCTTAGCTGGCAGGGAGGATCAGCCCCAGCATTTT. As protein: CASSLAGREDQPQHF.

The chain is built from TRBV12-5 and TRBJ1-3; 10 nucleotides line up with TRBD1. V was clipped by 10 bases and J by 2 bases; unmatched bases: 11. Germline V gene lookup returns CDR1 LGHNT and CDR2 FRNRAP. This CDR3 spans 16 amino acids. CDR3 nucleotides: TGTGCTACCTCTACCGGGACAGGGGCCGCTGGAAACACCATATATTTT. This encodes CATSTGTGAAGNTIYF.

The chain employs TRBV15 and TRBJ1-2, with 10 bases that match TRBD1. Germline V lookup: CDR1 LNHNV, CDR2 YYDKDF (reference sequence). The J segment lost 2 bases and the V segment lost 3 bases, leaving 12 bases of the junction unmatched. This CDR3 is 18 amino acids long. CDR3 amino acids: CATSRGRDRGLNNYGYTF. The CDR3 nucleotides are TGTGCCACCAGCAGGGGAAGGGACAGGGGCCTGAACAACTATGGCTACACCTTC.

V usage is TRBV18 and J usage is TRBJ1-5, with D possibly being TRBD1 (6 bases). The length of the CDR3 is 15 residues. With 1 base removed from V and 6 bases from J, the gap between germline ends came to 13 bases. Germline-derived CDR1 and CDR2 are KGHSH and LQKENI. CDR3 residues: CASSPQGGATQPQHF. CDR3 bases: TGTGCCAGCTCACCACAAGGGGGGGCAACTCAGCCCCAGCATTTT.

V and J are TRBV9 and TRBJ1-2; 8 bases agree with TRBD1. CDR1 is SGDLS, CDR2 YYNGEE, per germline. CDR3 length equals 18 residues. V shed 2 bases and J 2 bases; nucleotides not matched to a gene: 14. CDR3 in amino acids: CASSVTPAGGTGNYGYTF. CDR3 sequence (DNA): TGTGCCAGCAGCGTCACCCCGGCGGGCGGGACAGGAAACTATGGCTACACCTTC.

This chain connects TRBV7-8 to TRBJ2-5, with D possibly matching TRBD2 (6 bases). Trimming removed 9 bases from V and 7 bases from J, with 18 bases in between. The CDR3 runs 13 residues. Germline V gene lookup returns CDR1 SGHVS and CDR2 FQNEAQ. The DNA of the CDR3 is TGTGCCAGTACCCCCGGGAGCGACGGGACCCAGTACTTC. Translated: CASTPGSDGTQYF.

The DNA for the CDR3 is TGTGCCAGCAGCTTAAGTCAGGGGACTGAAGCTTTCTTT. The encoded protein is CASSLSQGTEAFF. This sequence joins TRBV7-3 and TRBJ1-1, with D perhaps TRBD1 (6 bases). The germline gives CDR1 SGHTA, CDR2 FQGTGA. V was trimmed by 1 base and J by 5 bases, leaving 8 bases between them. The CDR3 has 13 residues.

V is TRBV27 and J is TRBJ2-1; TRBD2 aligns across 8 bases. V shed 4 bases and J 9 bases; nucleotides not matched to a gene: 2. The CDR3 runs 12 residues. In germline, CDR1 is MNHEY, CDR2 SMNVEV (reference sequence). The CDR3 nucleotides read TGTGCCAGCAGTTACCTAGCGGGTGAGCAGTTCTTC. It codes for CASSYLAGEQFF.

CDR3 protein: CASSFVGDSPLHF. CDR3 nucleotides: TGTGCCAGCAGCTTTGTTGGAGATTCACCCCTCCACTTT. The V and J genes are TRBV7-6 and TRBJ1-6; D is uncertain. The CDR3 extends over 13 amino acids. The V end lost 3 bases, the J end lost 8 bases, and 8 bases lay between the germline ends. CDR1 SGHVS and CDR2 FNYEAQ come from the germline V gene.

The DNA of the CDR3 is TGTGCCAACGGGACAGGGGATCAGCCCCAGCATTTT. Encoded protein: CANGTGDQPQHF. The chain joins TRBV5-5 to TRBJ1-5; TRBD1 matches 10 bases. Germline V gene data show CDR1 as SGHKS and CDR2 as YYEKEE (reference sequence). J was trimmed by 5 bases and V by 9 bases; bases with no gene match: 2. This CDR3 has 12 amino acids.

CDR3 in DNA: TGTGCCAGCAGCCCTAACCCGGGACTTCGAAATACGCAGTATTTT. Protein product: CASSPNPGLRNTQYF. V is TRBV7-9 and J is TRBJ2-3; tentative D call: TRBD2 (6 bases). V shed 5 bases and J shed 7 bases, with 19 bases lying between them. Germline V gene data show CDR1 as SEHNR and CDR2 as FQNEAQ (reference sequence). The length of the CDR3 is 15 residues.

The gene calls are TRBV5-1 and TRBJ2-5; the match to TRBD2 covers 11 bases. The trim removed 0 bases at V and 2 bases at J, leaving 3 bases unmatched. Germline V gives CDR1 SGHRS, CDR2 YFSETQ. The CDR3 spans 16 residues. DNA for the CDR3: TGCGCCAGCAGCTTGGGGCTAGCGGGGGGACAAGAGACCCAGTACTTC. This gives the protein CASSLGLAGGQETQYF.

The chain links TRBV7-9 to TRBJ1-6; the match to TRBD1 covers 8 bases. The junction had 5 bases not matched to a gene; V was cut back by 8 bases and J by 8 bases. Germline V gene sequence: CDR1 SEHNR, CDR2 FQNEAQ (reference sequence). The CDR3 spans 13 residues. The CDR3 coding sequence is TGTGCCAGCGAAACAGGGGGGTATTCACCCCTCCACTTT. Its protein product is CASETGGYSPLHF.

The V gene is TRBV7-6, the J gene TRBJ2-7, with 8 nucleotides matching TRBD1. The CDR3 sequence is 14 residues long. V trimming: 4 bases; J trimming: 7 bases; junction bases outside the gene matches: 9. In germline, CDR1 is SGHVS, CDR2 FNYEAQ. CDR3 protein: CASSSGQEAWEQYF. The CDR3 coding sequence is TGTGCCAGCAGCTCGGGACAGGAGGCGTGGGAGCAGTACTTC.

This clone was counted a few times. The rearrangement joins TRBV5-1 to TRBJ2-2, with TRBD2 matching 10 bases. The CDR3 loop spans 17 amino acids. Germline V gives CDR1 SGHRS, CDR2 YFSETQ. Losses at the gene ends were 4 bases for V and 7 bases for J; bases not matched to a gene: 13. In nucleotides, the CDR3 is TGCGCCAGCAGCCCCCTCCCAAGCGGGGGGGCAGGCGGGGAGCTGTTTTTT. It is translated as CASSPLPSGGAGGELFF.

This clone was seen a single time. V usage is TRBV7-2 and J usage is TRBJ1-1; a weak D match, TRBD1 (6 bases). CDR1 is SGHTA, CDR2 FQGNSA, per germline. Trimming took 5 bases from V and 1 from J, leaving 23 bases between them. The CDR3 contains 18 residues. The CDR3 DNA sequence: TGTGCCAGCAGCCCCACCGGCACAGGGAGTTTGTGGAACACTGAAGCTTTCTTT. Protein sequence: CASSPTGTGSLWNTEAFF. Combining the CDR3 with reference TRBV7-2 and TRBJ1-1 gives the whole variable domain GAGVSQSPSNKVTEKGKDVELRCDPISGHTALYWYRQSLGQGLEFLIYFQGNSAPDKSGLPSDRFSAERTGGSVSTLTIQRTQQEDSAVYLCASSPTGTGSLWNTEAFFGQGTRLTVV.

Points on this clone: The junction departs from the called germline gene at one end, perhaps through a read error. V gene TRBV5-6 combines with J gene TRBJ1-2; D gene uncertain. The CDR3 sequence is 12 residues long. The germline V gene encodes CDR1 SGHDT and CDR2 YYEEEE. CDR3 loop: CASSSGSYGYPF. DNA of the CDR3: TGTGCCAGCAGCTCTGGGAGTTATGGCTACCCCTTC.

The rearrangement joins TRBV4-1 to TRBJ1-5; TRBD1 aligns across 7 bases. The CDR3 runs to 14 residues. Germline V lookup: CDR1 MGHRA, CDR2 YSYEKL. After removal of 4 bases from V and 3 bases from J, the junction contained 3 bases not matched to a gene. CDR3 sequence: CASSPDRANQPQHF. DNA of the CDR3: TGCGCCAGCAGCCCTGACAGGGCCAATCAGCCCCAGCATTTT.